The clone carrying this T cell receptor (beta chain) showed up just a few times. Its specificity is unknown. With V trimmed by 0 bases and J by 5 bases, 2 bases remained unmatched. Germline V lookup: CDR1 LGHNA, CDR2 YNFKEQ. The CDR3 totals 15 residues. This entry is derived from a study of CD8+ T cells in alopecia areata. Study-level information: Treatment of the treated patients consisted of oral tofacitinib, 5 to 10 mg twice daily.

After isolation, RNA underwent reverse transcription to generate cDNA as the sequencing template. The assay was immunoSEQ multiplex PCR, and TCRdb's table has in-frame clones only and misses some. The sample holds over 200,000 clones, 50% to 60% seen once. The study's findings and limits: In patients, TCRs were shared less clearly than in mice, and HLA may possibly be involved. Resident alphabeta T-cell populations of normal skin are likewise subject to sequencing in scalp samples.

The sequencing here drew on CD4+ T cells sorted from blood, taken at week 0. The TCR sequence derives from a human donor with alopecia areata. The V and J genes are TRBV4-2 and TRBJ2-5, with 11 bases lining up with TRBD2. Written as DNA, the CDR3 is TGTGCCAGCAGCCAAGAACTAGCGGGAGTGGAGACCCAGTACTTC. Its protein is CASSQELAGVETQYF.